The T cell receptor (beta chain) described here comes from a study of cytomegalovirus exposure and HLA in healthy donors (dated by TCRdb to the late 2010s). With regard to the full study: An earlier analysis of roughly 500 of the donors reported roughly 300 Gb of sequence data and some 110 million unique TCR beta sequences obtained from around 190 million T cells. The study aimed to test whether signatures of past pathogen exposure could be identified by cataloging public T cell receptors. Among around 400 genotyped donors of the cohort, an average of approximately 250,000 unique TCR beta nucleotide sequences were sequenced per donor, roughly 20% of them non-productive. Typing coverage differed by locus: A, B, C, DRB1 and DQB1 were typed in about 620-640 donors, DQA1 in 522, DPA1 in around 610, and DPB1 in just under 490. To predict cytomegalovirus infection status, the study combined high-throughput TCR immunosequencing, statistical association of individual TCRs with disease status, and machine learning. An earlier analysis of some 600 of the donors applied high-throughput TCR beta sequencing to assess whether each TCR beta V gene segment acted as functional or pseudogenic. Approximately 300 gigabases of sequencing data and around 90 million unique TCR sequences made up an early release that covered nearly 650 HLA-typed donors. In a later genetic analysis, genome-wide SNP genotypes for about 60% of the 666 donors were used, and that subset was treated as a discovery cohort. All discovery cohort repertoires had been generated using a single sequencing platform. In a later analysis, previously published TCR beta repertoires from 666 donors were re-analyzed and high-resolution HLA genotyping was added so that TCR occurrence patterns could be studied. Both class I and class II loci were covered by HLA typing, at four-digit resolution. Rather than drawing on any new phenotypic data, the later analysis identified candidate immune exposures from TCR beta sequences and the way those sequences occurred across donors. Five DR-DQ haplotypes were treated as single units for association and clustering because of strong linkage in the cohort. Alongside the repertoire data, information on donor age, sex, ethnicity and CMV serostatus was compiled. Of the roughly 410 genotyped donors, 65% to 90% were placed in the genetic ancestry cluster associated with self-reported Caucasian donors. The study profiled the T cell repertoires of 500 to 800 subjects by immunosequencing and related them to cytomegalovirus serostatus. Along with the roughly 710-subject first cohort, a separate validation cohort of 120 different subjects was used.

Libraries were built with the immunoSEQ multiplex PCR assay. A mixture of 60 forward primers for TCR Vbeta segments and 13 reverse primers for TCR Jbeta segments was used in the multiplex PCR. Amplification of the CDR3 region of rearranged TCR beta genes was performed with a multiplex PCR assay on genomic DNA. The amplified TCR beta libraries were sequenced on the Illumina HiSeq System as 87-base-pair reads. Processing in the source paper ran as follows. A later analysis counted tens of millions of unique TCR beta chains across the roughly 700 repertoires, and some 11 million of these chains were shared by at least two donors. To remove PCR and sequencing errors, raw reads were error-corrected and collapsed into unique sequences using a nearest-neighbor algorithm that merged closely related sequences. CDR3 sequences were aligned to IMGT reference sequences to assign V, D and J gene segments. For a sequence to be retained, a match of at least six nucleotides was required to both a V gene segment and a J gene segment. A rearrangement counted as productive if the CDR3 had no stop codons and remained in frame with V and J, and every other rearrangement counted as non-productive. Following IMGT convention, CDR3 was defined as the stretch from the second conserved V-encoded cysteine up to the conserved J-encoded phenylalanine. In an earlier analysis of more than 550 of the donors, sequences lacking an unambiguous match to a single V gene segment were excluded. In an earlier analysis of around 590 of the donors, a V segment was called functional when productive rearrangements were above 56.7%, and segregating when the standard deviation between donors exceeded 5%. A statistical classification framework was built to diagnose cytomegalovirus status from the catalog of TCR beta chain sequences. In a later analysis, TCR nucleotide sequences were compared against IMGT/GENE-DB human TR gene sequences so that V and J genes could be assigned. Using the TCRdist pipeline, a later analysis assigned CDR3 sequences along with most-parsimonious VDJ recombination scenarios. In a later analysis, every TCR beta chain was defined by the combination of its CDR3 amino acid sequence and its V-gene family, and reads without a unique V-gene family were dropped. As a way to deal with suspected cross-contamination and a sequencing artifact, a later analysis dropped 500 to 700 nucleotide sequences that were highly shared and had low generation probability. In a later analysis, a clonal expansion index for each public chain was calculated from normalized within-repertoire ranks of inferred template counts. Generation probabilities in a later analysis came from a VDJ recombination model fitted to out-of-frame rearrangements, and those results were checked against IGoR. In a later analysis, hypergeometric tests were used to score TCR-TCR, TCR-HLA and TCR-CMV co-occurrence, with a repertoire-size bias correction applied to TCR pairs. To estimate false discovery rates, a later analysis permuted the HLA or CMV assignments 20 times. In a later analysis, co-occurring TCRs were grouped using DBSCAN, with TCRdist sequence similarity added in when clustering inside HLA-allele-positive subsets. Repertoires with fewer than 30,000 or more than 120,000 public chains were left out of co-occurrence clustering, as were about 5 repertoires with anomalous nucleotide sharing. TCRdb stores this immuneACCESS table with in-frame sequences only. Part of the clones is absent; in the studies checked, under half of the shortfall reflects unresolved V genes, and no reason is known for the rest. The DNA gave D and trimming, while V, J and clone size come from that table. In this sample the table shows 90,000 to 140,000 clones, around 73% of which occur a single time. The ten largest account for approximately 1.3% of the sample.

The cohort comprised more than 550 healthy bone marrow donors. At the time of sampling, all cohort members were nominally healthy, though unrecorded immune exposures were likely present. The donor tested CMV seronegative, placing the donor among the roughly 400 seronegative members of the cohort. A peripheral blood sample was collected from each donor, and TCR beta sequencing was performed on peripheral blood mononuclear cells. Genomic DNA was extracted from the blood cell samples with the Qiagen DNeasy Blood Extraction Kit. This clone occurred once. The specificity of this receptor is unknown. No quality values exist for individual bases; no much larger clone is one base distant. Beyond this particular receptor, the publication reports: Linkage disequilibrium might explain the correlated functional status among segregating V segments, but an unknown experimental factor could not be ruled out. Sequencing depth was assumed to be roughly uniform across donors in the presence/absence analyses, though that assumption may not hold. The authors suggested that the approach could potentially be generalized to other disease states and immunological phenotypes. A group of highly shared sequence variants was considered likely to be a technical artifact of the sequencing pipeline. Because HLA typing was unavailable for some donors at each locus, only the typed subset was used in association tests. Immune exposure information for the cohort was limited to CMV serostatus. Specific HLA alleles were associated with more than 15,000 TCR beta sequences at a false discovery rate of 0.05 in a later analysis. In a later genetic analysis, a missense DCLRE1C variant was associated with V-gene and J-gene trimming of TCR beta chains, and the association was replicated in an independent cohort. This cohort had only TCR beta chains sequenced, and the lack of alpha or paired-chain data limited which features could be detected. According to a later analysis, parvovirus B19, influenza, CMV and Epstein-Barr virus appeared linked to several top co-occurrence clusters. A further reported finding was that TCR beta sequences accurately predicted the HLA-A and HLA-B alleles for most subjects in the first cohort. In a later genetic analysis, fewer N-insertions in productive TCRs were reported among donors in an Asian-associated ancestry cluster than the roughly 700-donor mean. Broadly in line with IMGT annotations, most TCR beta V segments showed up in productive rearrangements about 87% or about 30% of the time in an earlier analysis of under 700 of the donors. Because counts were too low, 15 to 20 rarely observed V segments, including chromosome 9 orphons, were excluded from the earlier analysis of about 500 of the donors. The 87-base-pair reads could not distinguish some IMGT-functional V segments, including TRBV6-2 and TRBV6-3, so those segments were excluded. In vitro tests confirmed that a few of the cytomegalovirus-associated TCR beta chains recognize cytomegalovirus antigens. In a later analysis, TCR association rates were found to vary across HLA loci, with the most associated TCRs seen for DRB1 alleles and the fewest for HLA-C alleles. The study gave a list of about 160 TCR beta chains associated with cytomegalovirus. In both the original and validation cohorts, the classifier was reported to diagnose cytomegalovirus status with high specificity and sensitivity. When HLA alleles, especially DR and DQ, strongly co-occurred, TCR associations were difficult to assign to individual alleles. In a later analysis, most CMV-associated TCR beta chains were found to appear HLA-restricted, with HLA associations seemingly driven largely by CMV exposure. While some public TCRs were present in many individuals, most TCR sequences turned up only very rarely across donors. Compared with equally common non-associated chains, HLA-associated TCR beta chains in a later analysis were more clonally expanded and had lower generation probabilities.

The germline V gene (reference sequence) yields SGHKS for CDR1 and YYEKEE for CDR2. From V the trimming removes 5 bases and from J it removes 1 base, while the gene matches leave 13 bases of the junction unaccounted for. The CDR3 measures 17 amino acids from cysteine to phenylalanine. Left in the record is the CDR3 DNA by itself, 51 bases read in frame from the first base. Sequencing was carried out using PBMCs. The chain uses TRBV5-5 and TRBJ2-5; 8 bases in between match TRBD1. This TCR was recovered from a young man in good health and CMV-seronegative. The CDR3: CASSHVPTGGPQETQYF. In nucleotides, the sequence is TGTGCCAGCAGTCATGTGCCCACAGGGGGGCCCCAAGAGACCCAGTACTTC. Supplemented by the reference TRBV5-5 and TRBJ2-5 proteins around the CDR3, the complete variable domain is DAGVTQSPTHLIKTRGQQVTLRCSPISGHKSVSWYQQVLGQGPQFIFQYYEKEERGRGNFPDRFSARQFPNYSSELNVNALLLGDSALYLCASSHVPTGGPQETQYFGPGTRLLVL.